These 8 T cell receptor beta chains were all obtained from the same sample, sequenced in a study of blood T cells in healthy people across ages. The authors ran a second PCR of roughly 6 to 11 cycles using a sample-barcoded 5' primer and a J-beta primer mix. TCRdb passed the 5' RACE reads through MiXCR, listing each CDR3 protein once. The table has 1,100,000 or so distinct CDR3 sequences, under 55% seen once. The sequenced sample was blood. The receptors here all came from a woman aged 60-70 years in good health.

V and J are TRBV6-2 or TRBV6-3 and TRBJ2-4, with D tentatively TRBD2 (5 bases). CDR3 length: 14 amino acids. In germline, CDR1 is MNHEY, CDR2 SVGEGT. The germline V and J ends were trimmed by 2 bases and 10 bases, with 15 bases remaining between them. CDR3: CASSYGPTILIQYF. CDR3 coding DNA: TGTGCCAGCAGTTACGGACCGACTATCCTAATTCAGTACTTC.

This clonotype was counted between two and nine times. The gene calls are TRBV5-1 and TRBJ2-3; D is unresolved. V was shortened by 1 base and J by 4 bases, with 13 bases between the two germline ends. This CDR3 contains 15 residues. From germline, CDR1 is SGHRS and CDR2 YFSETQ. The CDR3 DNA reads TGCGCCAGCAGCTTGACCGGCAGAGGTTCAGATACGCAGTATTTT. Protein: CASSLTGRGSDTQYF.

The CDR3 loop reads CASSLDRGTEQYF. In DNA, the CDR3 is TGTGCCAGCAGTTTAGACAGGGGTACAGAGCAGTACTTC. The chain links TRBV12-3 or TRBV12-4 to TRBJ2-7, with 7 bases that match TRBD1. This CDR3 comprises 13 residues. The V segment lost 1 base and the J segment 7 bases; nucleotides outside the gene matches: 4.

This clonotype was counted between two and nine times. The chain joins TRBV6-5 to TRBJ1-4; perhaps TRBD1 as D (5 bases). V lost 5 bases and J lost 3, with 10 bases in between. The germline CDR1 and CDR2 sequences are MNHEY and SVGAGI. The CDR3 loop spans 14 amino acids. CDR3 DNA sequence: TGTGCCAGCAGTGACAGACAGCCTAATGAAAAACTGTTTTTT. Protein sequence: CASSDRQPNEKLFF.

In nucleotides, the CDR3 is TGTGCCAGCAGCGTTTGGAGAAAGAGCTCCTACAATGAGCAGTTCTTC. This gives the protein CASSVWRKSSYNEQFF. V is TRBV5-6 and J is TRBJ2-1, with D unclear. Germline V gives CDR1 SGHDT, CDR2 YYEEEE. V was cut by 4 bases and J by 0 bases, with 14 bases left in between. This CDR3 region has 16 residues.

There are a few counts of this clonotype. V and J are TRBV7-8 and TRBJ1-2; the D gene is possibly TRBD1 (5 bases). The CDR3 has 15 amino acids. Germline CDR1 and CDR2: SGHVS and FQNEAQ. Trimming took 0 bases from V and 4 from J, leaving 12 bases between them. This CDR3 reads CASSLARGSGYGYTF. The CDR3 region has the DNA TGTGCCAGCAGCTTAGCAAGGGGCAGTGGCTATGGCTACACCTTC.

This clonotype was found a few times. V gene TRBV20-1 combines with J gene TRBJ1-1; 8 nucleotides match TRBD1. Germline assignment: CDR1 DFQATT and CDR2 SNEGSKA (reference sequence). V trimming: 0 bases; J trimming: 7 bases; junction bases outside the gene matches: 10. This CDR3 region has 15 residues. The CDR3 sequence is CSARDPTGAKGEAFF. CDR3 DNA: TGCAGTGCTAGAGATCCGACAGGGGCGAAGGGTGAAGCTTTCTTT.

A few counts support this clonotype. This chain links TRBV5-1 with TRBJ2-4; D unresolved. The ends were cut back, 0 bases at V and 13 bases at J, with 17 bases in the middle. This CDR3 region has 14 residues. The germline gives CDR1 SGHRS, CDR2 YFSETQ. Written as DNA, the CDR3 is TGCGCCAGCAGCTTGGAACTCCCAATTTTTGGGCAGTACTTC. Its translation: CASSLELPIFGQYF.